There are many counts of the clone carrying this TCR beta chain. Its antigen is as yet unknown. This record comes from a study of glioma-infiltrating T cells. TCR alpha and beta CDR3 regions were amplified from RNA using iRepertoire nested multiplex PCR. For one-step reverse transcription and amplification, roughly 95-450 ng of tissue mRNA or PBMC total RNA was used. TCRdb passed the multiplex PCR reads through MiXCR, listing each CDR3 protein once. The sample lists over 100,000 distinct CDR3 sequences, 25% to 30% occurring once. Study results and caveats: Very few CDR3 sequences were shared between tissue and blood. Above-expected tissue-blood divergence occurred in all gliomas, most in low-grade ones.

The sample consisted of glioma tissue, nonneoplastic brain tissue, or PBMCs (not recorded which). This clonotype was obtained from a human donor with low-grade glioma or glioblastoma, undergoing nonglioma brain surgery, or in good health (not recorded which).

CDR3 protein: CASSLVGGGKAFF. CDR3 nucleotides: TGTGCCAGCAGTTTAGTCGGGGGTGGGAAAGCTTTCTTT. This chain connects TRBV12-3 or TRBV12-4 to TRBJ1-1; D possibly corresponds to TRBD1 (5 bases). This CDR3 spans 13 amino acids. The V end lost 1 base, the J end lost 9 bases, and 12 bases lay between the germline ends.